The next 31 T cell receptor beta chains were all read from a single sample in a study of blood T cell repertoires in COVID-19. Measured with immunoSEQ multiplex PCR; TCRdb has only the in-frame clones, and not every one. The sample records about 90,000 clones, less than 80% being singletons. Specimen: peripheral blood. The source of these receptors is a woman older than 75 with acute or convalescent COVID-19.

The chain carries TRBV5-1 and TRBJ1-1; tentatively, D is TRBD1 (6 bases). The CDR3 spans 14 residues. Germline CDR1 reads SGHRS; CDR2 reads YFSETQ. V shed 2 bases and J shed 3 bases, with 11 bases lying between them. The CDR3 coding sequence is TGCGCCAGCAGCTTCGCAGGGGTTGACACTGAAGCTTTCTTT. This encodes CASSFAGVDTEAFF.

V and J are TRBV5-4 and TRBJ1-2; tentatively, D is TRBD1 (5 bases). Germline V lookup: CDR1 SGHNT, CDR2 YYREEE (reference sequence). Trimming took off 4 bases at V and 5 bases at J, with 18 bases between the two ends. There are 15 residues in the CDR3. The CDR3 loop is CASSPPLRAGYGYTF. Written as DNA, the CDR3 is TGTGCCAGCAGCCCCCCTCTCAGGGCAGGTTATGGCTACACCTTC. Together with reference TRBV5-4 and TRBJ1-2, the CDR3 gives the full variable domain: ETGVTQSPTHLIKTRGQQVTLRCSSQSGHNTVSWYQQALGQGPQFIFQYYREEENGRGNFPPRFSGLQFPNYSSELNVNALELDDSALYLCASSPPLRAGYGYTFGSGTRLTVV.

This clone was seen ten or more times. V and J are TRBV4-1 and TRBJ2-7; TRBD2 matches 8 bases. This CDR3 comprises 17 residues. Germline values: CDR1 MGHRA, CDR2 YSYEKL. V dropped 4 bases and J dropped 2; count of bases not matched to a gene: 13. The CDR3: CASSPGPLADSAYEQYF. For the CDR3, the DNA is TGCGCCAGCAGCCCTGGCCCACTAGCGGACTCAGCCTACGAGCAGTACTTC.

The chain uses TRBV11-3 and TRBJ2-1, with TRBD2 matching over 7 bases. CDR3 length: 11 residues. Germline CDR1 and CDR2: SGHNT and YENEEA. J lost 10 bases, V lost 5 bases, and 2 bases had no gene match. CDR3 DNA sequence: TGTGCCAGCAGCGCGGGAGAGGAGCAGTTCTTC. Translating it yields CASSAGEEQFF.

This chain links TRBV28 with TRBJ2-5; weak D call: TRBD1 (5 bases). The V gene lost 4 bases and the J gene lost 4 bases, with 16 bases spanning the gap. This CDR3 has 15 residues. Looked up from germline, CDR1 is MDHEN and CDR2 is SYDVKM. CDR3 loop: CASSSNRLDSETQYF. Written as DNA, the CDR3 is TGTGCCAGCAGTTCAAACAGGCTTGATTCAGAGACCCAGTACTTC.

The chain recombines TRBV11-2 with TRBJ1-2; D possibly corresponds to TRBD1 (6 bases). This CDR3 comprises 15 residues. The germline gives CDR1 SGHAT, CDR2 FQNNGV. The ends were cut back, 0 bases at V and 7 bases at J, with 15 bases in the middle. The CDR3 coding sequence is TGTGCCAGCAGCTTAGATCCGGGGGGGGGCCGTGGCTACACCTTC. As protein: CASSLDPGGGRGYTF.

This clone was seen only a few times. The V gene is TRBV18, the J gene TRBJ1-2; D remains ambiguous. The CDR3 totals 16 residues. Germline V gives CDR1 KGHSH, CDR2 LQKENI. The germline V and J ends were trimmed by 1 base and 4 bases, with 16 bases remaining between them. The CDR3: CASSPLGGKWAYGYTF. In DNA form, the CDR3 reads TGTGCCAGCTCACCACTAGGAGGGAAATGGGCCTATGGCTACACCTTC.

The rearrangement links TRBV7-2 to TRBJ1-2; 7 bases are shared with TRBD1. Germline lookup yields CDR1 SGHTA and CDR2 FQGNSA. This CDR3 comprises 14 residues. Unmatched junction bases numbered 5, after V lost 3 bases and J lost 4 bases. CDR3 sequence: CASSFTGVGYGYTF. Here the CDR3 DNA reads TGTGCCAGCAGCTTCACAGGGGTGGGCTATGGCTACACCTTC. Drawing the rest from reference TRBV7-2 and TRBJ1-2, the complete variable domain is GAGVSQSPSNKVTEKGKDVELRCDPISGHTALYWYRQSLGQGLEFLIYFQGNSAPDKSGLPSDRFSAERTGGSVSTLTIQRTQQEDSAVYLCASSFTGVGYGYTFGSGTRLTVV.

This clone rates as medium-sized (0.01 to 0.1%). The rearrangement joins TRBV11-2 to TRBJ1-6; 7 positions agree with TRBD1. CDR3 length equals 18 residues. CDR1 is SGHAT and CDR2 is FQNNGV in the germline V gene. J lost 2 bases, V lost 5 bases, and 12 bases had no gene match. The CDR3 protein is CASSGTGQRFPYNSPLHF. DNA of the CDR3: TGTGCCAGCAGCGGGACGGGACAGCGATTCCCCTATAATTCACCCCTCCACTTT.

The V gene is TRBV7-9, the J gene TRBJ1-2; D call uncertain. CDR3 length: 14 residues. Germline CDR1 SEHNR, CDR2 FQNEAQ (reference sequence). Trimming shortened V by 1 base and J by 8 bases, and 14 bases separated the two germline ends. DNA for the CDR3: TGTGCCAGCAGCTTAGGTGCGGGGATAGCGGGCTACACCTTC. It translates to CASSLGAGIAGYTF.

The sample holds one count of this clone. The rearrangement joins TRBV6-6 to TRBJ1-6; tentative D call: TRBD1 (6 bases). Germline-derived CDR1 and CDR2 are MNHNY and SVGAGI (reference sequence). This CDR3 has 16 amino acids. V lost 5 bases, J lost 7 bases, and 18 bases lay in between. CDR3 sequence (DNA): TGTGCCAGCAGTCGACCGGCAGGGGTCCGGAATTCACCCCTCCACTTT. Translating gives CASSRPAGVRNSPLHF.

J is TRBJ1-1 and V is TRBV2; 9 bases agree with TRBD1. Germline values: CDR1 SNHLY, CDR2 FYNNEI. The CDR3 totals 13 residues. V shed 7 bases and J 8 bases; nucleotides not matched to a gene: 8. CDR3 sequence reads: CASTKTGGDEAFF. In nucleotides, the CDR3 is TGTGCCAGCACCAAGACAGGGGGAGACGAAGCTTTCTTT.

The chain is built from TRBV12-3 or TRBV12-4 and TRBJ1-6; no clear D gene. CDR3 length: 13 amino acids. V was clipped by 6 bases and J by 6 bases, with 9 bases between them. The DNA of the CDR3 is TGTGCCAGCAGACCGCGAACTAATTCACCCCTCCACTTT. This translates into CASRPRTNSPLHF.

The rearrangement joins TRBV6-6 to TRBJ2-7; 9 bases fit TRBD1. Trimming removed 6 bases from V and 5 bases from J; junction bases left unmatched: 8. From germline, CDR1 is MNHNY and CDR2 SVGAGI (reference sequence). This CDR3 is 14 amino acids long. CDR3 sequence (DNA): TGTGCCAGCAGCGGGACAGGGAGGATAGACGAGCAGTACTTC. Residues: CASSGTGRIDEQYF.

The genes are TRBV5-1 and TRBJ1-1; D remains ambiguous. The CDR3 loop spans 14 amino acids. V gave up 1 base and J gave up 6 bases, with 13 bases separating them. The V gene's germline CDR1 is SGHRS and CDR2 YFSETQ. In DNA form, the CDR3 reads TGCGCCAGCAGCTTGTCAGCAGCGGCAGCTGAAGCTTTCTTT. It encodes CASSLSAAAAEAFF.

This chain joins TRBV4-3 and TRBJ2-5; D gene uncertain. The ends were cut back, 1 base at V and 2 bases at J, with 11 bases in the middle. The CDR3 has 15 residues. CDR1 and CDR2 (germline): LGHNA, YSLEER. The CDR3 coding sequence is TGCGCCAGCAGCCAAGTTTTTCAGATACAAGAGACCCAGTACTTC. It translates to CASSQVFQIQETQYF.

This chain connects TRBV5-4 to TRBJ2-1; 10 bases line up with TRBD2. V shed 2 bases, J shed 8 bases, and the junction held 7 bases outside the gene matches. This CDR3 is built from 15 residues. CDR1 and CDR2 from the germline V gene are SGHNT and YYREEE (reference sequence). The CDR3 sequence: CASSLGASGGYEQFF. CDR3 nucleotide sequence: TGTGCCAGCAGCTTAGGTGCTAGCGGGGGATATGAGCAGTTCTTC.

CDR3 nucleotides: TGCGCCAGCAGCTCGGCGACTCCGGGGGAAGGCGAGACCCAGTACTTC. Translation: CASSSATPGEGETQYF. The J gene is TRBJ2-5, the V gene TRBV5-1; a possible D gene is TRBD2 (6 bases). This CDR3 is 16 amino acids long. CDR1 SGHRS and CDR2 YFSETQ come from the germline V gene. Trimming removed 3 bases from V and 5 bases from J, with 20 bases in between.

Here the CDR3 reads CASSLEGQTLSKTYEQYF. CDR3 DNA: TGTGCCAGCAGCTTAGAGGGACAGACACTTTCTAAGACCTACGAGCAGTACTTC. This rearrangement joins TRBV5-6 to TRBJ2-7; TRBD1 matches at 7 bases. From germline, CDR1 is SGHDT and CDR2 YYEEEE. The CDR3 has 18 amino acids. The V segment lost 2 bases and the J segment 2 bases; nucleotides outside the gene matches: 16.

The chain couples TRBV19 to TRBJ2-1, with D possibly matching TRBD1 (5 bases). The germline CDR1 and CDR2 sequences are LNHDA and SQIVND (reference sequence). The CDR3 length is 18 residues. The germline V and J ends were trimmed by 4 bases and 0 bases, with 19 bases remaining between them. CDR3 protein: CASSKGAGASSSYNEQFF. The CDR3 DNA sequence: TGTGCCAGTAGTAAAGGAGCTGGGGCGTCGAGCTCCTACAATGAGCAGTTCTTC. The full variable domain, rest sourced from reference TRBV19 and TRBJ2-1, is DGGITQSPKYLFRKEGQNVTLSCEQNLNHDAMYWYRQDPGQGLRLIYYSQIVNDFQKGDIAEGYSVSREKKESFPLTVTSAQKNPTAFYLCASSKGAGASSSYNEQFFGPGTRLTVL.

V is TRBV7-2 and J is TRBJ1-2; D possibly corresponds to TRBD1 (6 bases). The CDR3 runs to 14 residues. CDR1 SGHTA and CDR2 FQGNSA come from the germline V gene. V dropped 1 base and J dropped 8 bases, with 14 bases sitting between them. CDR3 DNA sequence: TGTGCCAGCAGCTTAGGAGACAGGACGCAGGGCTACACCTTC. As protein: CASSLGDRTQGYTF.

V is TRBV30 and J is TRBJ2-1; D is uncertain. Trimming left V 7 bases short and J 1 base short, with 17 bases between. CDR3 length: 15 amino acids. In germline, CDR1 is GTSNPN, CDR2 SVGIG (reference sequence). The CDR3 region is CAFHRASGSYNEQFF. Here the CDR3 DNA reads TGTGCCTTTCATAGAGCCTCCGGGTCCTACAATGAGCAGTTCTTC.

CDR3 nucleotide sequence: TGTGCCAGCAGTTTTCCGGGACAGGGGGCAGATGAGCAGTTCTTC. This sequence encodes CASSFPGQGADEQFF. The genes are TRBV6-2 or TRBV6-3 and TRBJ2-1; 12 bases align to TRBD1. Trimming at V came to 4 bases and at J to 8 bases, leaving 6 bases not matched to a gene. Looked up from germline, CDR1 is MNHEY and CDR2 is SVGEGT. The CDR3 runs to 15 residues.

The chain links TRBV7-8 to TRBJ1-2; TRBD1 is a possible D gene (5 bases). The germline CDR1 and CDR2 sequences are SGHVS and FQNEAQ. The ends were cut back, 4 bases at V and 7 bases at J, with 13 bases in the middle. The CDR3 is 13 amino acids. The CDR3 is CASSSFQGLGYTF. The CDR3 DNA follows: TGTGCCAGCAGCTCGTTCCAGGGTCTTGGCTACACCTTC.

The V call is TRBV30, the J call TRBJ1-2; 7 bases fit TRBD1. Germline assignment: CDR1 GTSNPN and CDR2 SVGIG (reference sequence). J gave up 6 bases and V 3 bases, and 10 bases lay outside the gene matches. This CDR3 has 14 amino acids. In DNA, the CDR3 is TGTGCCTGGAGCCCGGGACAGCCGAGGAATGGCTACACCTTC. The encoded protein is CAWSPGQPRNGYTF.

The CDR3 loop is CASSPSAGGYTF. CDR3 DNA sequence: TGTGCCAGCAGCCCGAGTGCGGGTGGCTACACCTTC. This sequence joins TRBV4-2 and TRBJ1-2; the D is unclear. Trimming pared 4 bases from V and 7 bases from J, leaving 10 bases between. The CDR3 consists of 12 residues. CDR1 and CDR2 (germline): LGHNA, YNFKEQ.

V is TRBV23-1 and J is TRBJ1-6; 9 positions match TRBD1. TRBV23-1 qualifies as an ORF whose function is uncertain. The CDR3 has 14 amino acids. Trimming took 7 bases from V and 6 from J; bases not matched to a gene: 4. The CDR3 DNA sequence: TGCGCCAGCACCCGGGACAGGGCTAATTCACCCCTCCACTTT. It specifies CASTRDRANSPLHF.

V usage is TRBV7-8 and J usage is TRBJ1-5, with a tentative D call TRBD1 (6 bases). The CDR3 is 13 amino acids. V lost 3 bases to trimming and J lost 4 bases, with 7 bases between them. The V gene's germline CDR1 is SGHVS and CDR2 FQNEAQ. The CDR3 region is CASSLQGNQPQHF. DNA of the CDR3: TGTGCCAGCAGCTTGCAGGGGAATCAGCCCCAGCATTTT.

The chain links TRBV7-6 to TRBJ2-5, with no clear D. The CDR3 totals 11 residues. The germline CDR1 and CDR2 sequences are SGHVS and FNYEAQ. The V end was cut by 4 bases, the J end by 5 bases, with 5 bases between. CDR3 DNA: TGTGCCAGCAGCTCCAGGGAGACCCAGTACTTC. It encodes CASSSRETQYF.

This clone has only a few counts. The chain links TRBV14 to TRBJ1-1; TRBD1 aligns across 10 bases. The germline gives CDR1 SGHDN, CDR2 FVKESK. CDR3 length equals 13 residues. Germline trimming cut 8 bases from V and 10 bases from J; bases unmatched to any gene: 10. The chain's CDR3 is CASGRGTGALAFF. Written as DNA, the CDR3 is TGTGCCAGCGGCCGTGGGACAGGGGCTCTAGCTTTCTTT.

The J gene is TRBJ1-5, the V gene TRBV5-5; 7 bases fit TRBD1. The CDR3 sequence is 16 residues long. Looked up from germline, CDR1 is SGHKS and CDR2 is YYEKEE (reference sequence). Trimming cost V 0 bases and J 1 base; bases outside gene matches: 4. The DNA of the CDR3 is TGTGCCAGCAGCTTGGTAGGGGGCGGCAGCAATCAGCCCCAGCATTTT. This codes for CASSLVGGGSNQPQHF.